Following are 14 T cell receptor beta chains from one sample sequenced in a study of PD-L1 blockade in urothelial cancer. TCRdb keeps only in-frame clones here, not all; method: immunoSEQ multiplex PCR. Here the sample spans around 45,000 clones, more than 75% being singletons. Source: PBMCs, taken around atezolizumab (anti-PD-L1) treatment. All receptors come from a woman aged 55 to 70 with urothelial cancer.

The chain joins TRBV29-1 to TRBJ1-4; tentative D call: TRBD1 (5 bases). Germline V gene lookup returns CDR1 SQVTM and CDR2 ANQGSEA. This CDR3 has 13 amino acids. With 0 bases removed from V and 8 bases from J, the gap between germline ends came to 10 bases. CDR3 sequence: CSVEEPGREKLFF. The CDR3 DNA is TGCAGCGTTGAAGAGCCAGGGCGAGAAAAACTGTTTTTT.

The chain combines TRBV2 with TRBJ2-7; D gene unclear. Germline V gene sequence: CDR1 SNHLY, CDR2 FYNNEI. Trimming stripped 3 bases from V and 1 base from J, with 7 bases between. The CDR3 runs to 13 residues. Here the CDR3 reads CASSDLSSYEQYF. The CDR3 DNA reads TGTGCCAGCAGTGATCTGAGTTCCTACGAGCAGTACTTC.

This clone was seen more than once but under ten times. The genes are TRBV9 and TRBJ1-2; D possibly corresponds to TRBD1 (6 bases). Trimming left V 3 bases short and J 7 bases short, with 7 bases between. CDR3 length: 11 amino acids. CDR1 is SGDLS, CDR2 YYNGEE, per germline. The chain's CDR3 is CASSDRVGYTF. Here the CDR3 DNA reads TGTGCCAGCAGCGACAGGGTTGGCTACACCTTC. The variable domain in full, with the rest retrieved from reference TRBV9 and TRBJ1-2, is DSGVTQTPKHLITATGQRVTLRCSPRSGDLSVYWYQQSLDQGLQFLIQYYNGEERAKGNILERFSAQQFPDLHSELNLSSLELGDSALYFCASSDRVGYTFGSGTRLTVV.

The CDR3 here is CASSGDSAGSTDTQYF. The CDR3 nucleotides read TGTGCCAGCAGTGGGGACTCAGCGGGGAGCACAGATACGCAGTATTTT. The chain employs TRBV25-1 and TRBJ2-3; 7 bases line up with TRBD2. Per the germline V gene, CDR1 is MGHDK and CDR2 is SYGVNS. The CDR3 contains 16 residues. V lost 4 bases and J lost 0; bases outside the gene matches: 7. The full variable domain, in which reference TRBV25-1 and TRBJ2-3 provide the parts outside the CDR3, is EADIYQTPRYLVIGTGKKITLECSQTMGHDKMYWYQQDPGMELHLIHYSYGVNSTEKGDLSSESTVSRIRTEHFPLTLESARPSHTSQYLCASSGDSAGSTDTQYFGPGTRLTVL.

This sequence joins TRBV6-5 and TRBJ1-6; TRBD1 matches at 8 bases. The junction had 2 bases not matched to a gene; V was cut back by 5 bases and J by 5 bases. Germline CDR1 reads MNHEY; CDR2 reads SVGAGI. This CDR3 has 14 amino acids. The CDR3 region has the DNA TGTGCCAGCAGTCCCAGGGGGCATAATTCACCCCTCCACTTT. This codes for CASSPRGHNSPLHF.

This chain joins TRBV9 and TRBJ2-7; possible D gene TRBD1, 5 bases. The CDR3 is 16 amino acids. Trimming took 0 bases from V and 0 from J, leaving 13 bases between them. The germline CDR1 and CDR2 sequences are SGDLS and YYNGEE. The DNA of the CDR3 is TGTGCCAGCAGCGTAGATATAGGGGATGTCTCCTACGAGCAGTACTTC. Its protein is CASSVDIGDVSYEQYF.

A note on this clone: Because the CDR3's place on the DNA is in doubt, the DNA is left out and the CDR3 is given as listed by TCRdb. This chain uses TRBV7-9 with TRBJ2-6; the DNA was not used to check the table's D call, TRBD1. CDR1 and CDR2 from the germline V gene are SEHNR and FQNEAQ (reference sequence). The CDR3 region is 19 residues in length, termini included. The CDR3 sequence: CASRSLGRRVAAGANVLIF.

The CDR3: CASSPHTYEQYF. As DNA, the CDR3 is TGTGCCAGCTCACCCCACACCTACGAGCAGTACTTC. This chain joins TRBV18 and TRBJ2-7, with unresolved D. V lost 3 bases and J 2 bases, leaving 5 bases between the germline ends. CDR3 size: 12 residues. The germline V gene encodes CDR1 KGHSH and CDR2 LQKENI.

The chain recombines TRBV13 with TRBJ2-5; TRBD2 agrees at 14 bases. CDR1 is PRHDT, CDR2 FYEKMQ, per germline (reference sequence). The V and J ends lost 3 bases and 2 bases, in that order; junction bases with no gene match: 8. The CDR3 consists of 18 residues. DNA for the CDR3: TGTGCCAGCAGCTTGAGACTAGCGGGGGGGCCGGGTCAAGAGACCCAGTACTTC. Translated, it gives CASSLRLAGGPGQETQYF.

The chain uses TRBV29-1 and TRBJ1-1; 8 positions match TRBD1. V lost 7 bases and J lost 5; bases outside the gene matches: 6. There are 12 residues in the CDR3. CDR1 and CDR2 from the germline V gene are SQVTM and ANQGSEA. CDR3 nucleotide sequence: TGCAGCGCCCGGACAGGGCATACTGAAGCTTTCTTT. Amino acids: CSARTGHTEAFF. Full variable domain (rest looked up from reference TRBV29-1 and TRBJ1-1): SAVISQKPSRDICQRGTSLTIQCQVDSQVTMMFWYRQQPGQSLTLIATANQGSEATYESGFVIDKFPISRPNLTFSTLTVSNMSPEDSSIYLCSARTGHTEAFFGQGTRLTVV.

The chain carries TRBV4-1 and TRBJ2-7; D is ambiguous. Germline values: CDR1 MGHRA, CDR2 YSYEKL. Trimming left V 2 bases short and J 5 bases short, with 10 bases between. The CDR3 totals 13 residues. This chain's CDR3 is CASSQLITNEQYF. The DNA for the CDR3 is TGCGCCAGCAGCCAATTGATCACTAACGAGCAGTACTTC.

The gene calls are TRBV6-6 and TRBJ2-7; possible D gene TRBD1, 5 bases. This CDR3 contains 14 residues. The germline V and J ends were trimmed by 5 bases and 2 bases, with 13 bases remaining between them. CDR1 and CDR2 (germline): MNHNY, SVGAGI (reference sequence). The DNA for the CDR3 is TGTGCCAGCAGTCAGCGCAGGGTTACCTACGAGCAGTACTTC. It encodes CASSQRRVTYEQYF.

The rearrangement uses TRBV6-5 and TRBJ2-7; D gene uncertain. Trimming removed 2 bases at V and 3 bases at J, with 8 bases between. This CDR3 region has 13 residues. Germline CDR1 is MNHEY and CDR2 is SVGAGI. Here the CDR3 DNA reads TGTGCCAGCAGTTACGCCAGGCTCTACGAGCAGTACTTC. Its protein product is CASSYARLYEQYF.

This clone appeared a single time. The chain joins TRBV20-1 to TRBJ2-1; D gene unclear. Germline CDR1 and CDR2: DFQATT and SNEGSKA (reference sequence). The V end lost 8 bases, the J end lost 6 bases, and 11 bases lay between the germline ends. The CDR3 loop spans 11 amino acids. CDR3: CSYDIFNEQFF. CDR3 nucleotides: TGCAGTTACGACATTTTCAATGAGCAGTTCTTC.